A single sample gave rise to the 18 T cell receptor beta chains below, sequenced in a study of identical twins. Using its own MiXCR run on the 5' RACE reads, TCRdb lists one record per CDR3 protein. The data show under 300,000 distinct CDR3 sequences, around 15% seen once. The specimen was memory (CD45RO+) T cells sorted from blood. Receptors originate from a woman aged 18-29 years in good health.

This clonotype was detected only a few times. V is TRBV20-1 and J is TRBJ2-4; the D is unclear. Trimming pared 5 bases from V and 7 bases from J, leaving 9 bases between. The CDR3 extends over 11 amino acids. The germline V gene encodes CDR1 DFQATT and CDR2 SNEGSKA (reference sequence). This chain's CDR3 is CSAPRANIQYF. The CDR3 nucleotides read TGCAGTGCTCCTAGGGCCAACATTCAGTACTTC.

This clonotype was observed a handful of times. The chain joins TRBV6-2 or TRBV6-3 to TRBJ2-3; D gene unclear. Germline V gene sequence: CDR1 MNHEY, CDR2 SVGEGT. The CDR3 length is 13 residues. V was trimmed by 8 bases and J by 3 bases, leaving 12 bases between them. In DNA form, the CDR3 reads TGTGCCAGCGGTCTAACGGAAACAGATACGCAGTATTTT. Translation gives CASGLTETDTQYF.

This clonotype was detected only a few times. The CDR3: CASGSGQGNSPLHF. The CDR3 DNA is TGTGCTAGTGGTTCGGGACAGGGGAACTCACCCCTCCACTTT. The chain combines TRBV12-5 with TRBJ1-6, with 10 positions matching TRBD1. This CDR3 is 14 amino acids long. V was pared by 4 bases and J by 10 bases, with 4 bases of the junction left unmatched. The germline gives CDR1 LGHNT, CDR2 FRNRAP.

This clonotype has more than one count but fewer than ten. The V and J genes are TRBV9 and TRBJ2-3; 8 bases map to TRBD2. CDR1 is SGDLS, CDR2 YYNGEE, per germline. The CDR3 covers 15 residues. J gave up 2 bases and V 1 base, and 3 bases lay outside the gene matches. CDR3 protein: CASSVSAGVTDTQYF. The CDR3 nucleotides are TGTGCCAGCAGCGTATCAGCGGGGGTCACAGATACGCAGTATTTT.

This clonotype was recorded at least ten times. The chain links TRBV3-1 to TRBJ2-5, with D possibly called TRBD1 or TRBD2 (7 bases each). Germline assignment: CDR1 LGHDT and CDR2 YNNKEL (reference sequence). The CDR3 contains 17 residues. Trimming removed 4 bases from V and 2 bases from J, with 20 bases in between. CDR3 loop: CASSPPRRGGSQETQYF. The CDR3, as DNA: TGTGCCAGCAGCCCTCCCCGCAGGGGGGGGTCGCAAGAGACCCAGTACTTC.

This clonotype was picked up many times. The chain is built from TRBV5-1 and TRBJ2-2; D might be TRBD2 (5 bases). Trimming shortened V by 0 bases and J by 3 bases, and 12 bases separated the two germline ends. The CDR3 runs 16 residues. CDR1 and CDR2 from the germline V gene are SGHRS and YFSETQ. Written as DNA, the CDR3 is TGCGCCAGCAGCTTGGGTTTGCTCGGGGACACCGGGGAGCTGTTTTTT. Translating it yields CASSLGLLGDTGELFF.

The chain employs TRBV29-1 and TRBJ2-7; D gene ambiguous. CDR1 and CDR2 (germline): SQVTM, ANQGSEA. The ends were cut back, 6 bases at V and 2 bases at J, with 14 bases in the middle. CDR3 length: 13 residues. CDR3 DNA sequence: TGCAGCGTCTGGGATGTGGGCGCCTACGAGCAGTACTTC. Its protein is CSVWDVGAYEQYF.

The rearrangement joins TRBV12-3 or TRBV12-4 to TRBJ1-2; possibly TRBD1 for D (5 bases). V was pared by 5 bases and J by 2 bases, with 12 bases between. The CDR3 extends over 14 amino acids. CDR3 nucleotides: TGTGCCAGCAGTGCGAGGGACGGAAACTATGGCTACACCTTC. This codes for CASSARDGNYGYTF.

This clonotype has a handful of counts. V and J are TRBV27 and TRBJ2-7, with 8 nucleotides matching TRBD2. Germline lookup yields CDR1 MNHEY and CDR2 SMNVEV (reference sequence). The CDR3 is made up of 15 amino acids. Trimming took 7 bases from V and 4 from J; bases not matched to a gene: 12. The DNA of the CDR3 is TGTGCCAGCAAGAAGGCGGCAGCGGGAGTGTACGAGCAGTACTTC. Translated: CASKKAAAGVYEQYF.

This clonotype has ten or more counts. The rearrangement uses TRBV20-1 and TRBJ1-3; D ambiguous. Germline-derived CDR1 and CDR2 are DFQATT and SNEGSKA (reference sequence). Trimming left V 7 bases short and J 0 bases short, with 7 bases between. The CDR3 covers 12 residues. The CDR3 region is CSVPTSGNTIYF. As DNA, the CDR3 is TGCAGTGTCCCAACCTCTGGAAACACCATATATTTT.

The chain recombines TRBV7-2 with TRBJ1-1; TRBD1 aligns across 7 bases. The V segment lost 5 bases and the J segment 11 bases; nucleotides outside the gene matches: 11. This CDR3 contains 13 residues. Germline values: CDR1 SGHTA, CDR2 FQGNSA. CDR3 in DNA: TGTGCCAGCAGCCCCGAGGGACAGACCGGCGCTTTCTTT. Its protein is CASSPEGQTGAFF.

This clonotype was observed a few times. V is TRBV6-5 and J is TRBJ1-2; TRBD1 is a possible D gene (6 bases). V lost 0 bases and J lost 0, with 8 bases in between. Per germline, CDR1 MNHEY and CDR2 SVGAGI. This CDR3 region has 15 residues. CDR3 sequence (DNA): TGTGCCAGCAGTTACTCAAGGGGGTCTAACTATGGCTACACCTTC. Its protein is CASSYSRGSNYGYTF.

The chain has TRBV19 and TRBJ2-5, with D tentatively TRBD1 or TRBD2 (5 bases each). Trimming took 5 bases from V and 3 from J, leaving 7 bases between them. The CDR3 has 12 residues. Germline CDR1 and CDR2: LNHDA and SQIVND (reference sequence). CDR3 residues: CASSVGEETQYF. CDR3 sequence (DNA): TGTGCCAGTAGTGTGGGGGAAGAGACCCAGTACTTC. Using reference TRBV19 and TRBJ2-5 for the parts outside the CDR3, the full variable domain is DGGITQSPKYLFRKEGQNVTLSCEQNLNHDAMYWYRQDPGQGLRLIYYSQIVNDFQKGDIAEGYSVSREKKESFPLTVTSAQKNPTAFYLCASSVGEETQYFGPGTRLLVL.

This clonotype has only a few counts. The rearrangement joins TRBV11-3 to TRBJ2-1; no reliable D call. The germline gives CDR1 SGHNT, CDR2 YENEEA. CDR3 length: 15 amino acids. Trimming took off 3 bases at V and 0 bases at J, with 9 bases between the two ends. The CDR3 here is CASSFSVNSYNEQFF. Written as DNA, the CDR3 is TGTGCCAGCAGCTTCTCGGTGAACTCCTACAATGAGCAGTTCTTC.

This clonotype has a handful of counts. The gene calls are TRBV7-9 and TRBJ2-7; TRBD2 agrees at 8 bases. Trimming took 5 bases from V and 6 from J; bases not matched to a gene: 9. The CDR3 totals 14 residues. The V gene's germline CDR1 is SEHNR and CDR2 FQNEAQ (reference sequence). The CDR3 bases are TGTGCCAGCAGCGCCGGGACTAGTCTGTCCGAGCAGTACTTC. Translated, it gives CASSAGTSLSEQYF.

V usage is TRBV15 and J usage is TRBJ2-1; 14 bases map to TRBD2. There are 16 residues in the CDR3. Germline assignment: CDR1 LNHNV and CDR2 YYDKDF (reference sequence). Unmatched junction bases numbered 5, after V lost 4 bases and J lost 6 bases. CDR3 region: CATSNGLAGGPNEQFF. The CDR3 DNA reads TGTGCCACCAGCAACGGACTAGCGGGAGGCCCCAATGAGCAGTTCTTC.

This clonotype was seen more than once but under ten times. This sequence joins TRBV6-5 and TRBJ2-7; weak D call: TRBD2 (6 bases). Between the trimmed V and J ends, which lost 0 bases and 4 bases, there was a span of 16 bases. CDR3 size: 16 residues. Per the germline V gene, CDR1 is MNHEY and CDR2 is SVGAGI. CDR3 coding DNA: TGTGCCAGCAGTTACTCCCCCCCCGGGAGAGGATACGAGCAGTACTTC. Translating it yields CASSYSPPGRGYEQYF.

This clonotype was detected ten times or more. The genes are TRBV9 and TRBJ1-6; D might be TRBD1 (5 bases). The CDR3 is 16 residues long. The V end lost 3 bases, the J end lost 8 bases, and 18 bases lay between the germline ends. Germline CDR1 SGDLS, CDR2 YYNGEE. CDR3 DNA: TGTGCCAGCAGCGCGAACAAAGGAGGAGGGGATTCACCCCTCCACTTT. Translation: CASSANKGGGDSPLHF.